This TCR beta chain appears in the sequencing data of a study of T-cell reconstitution after alpha-beta-depleted transplantation in children. The CDR3 spans 17 residues. V lost 1 base and J lost 2; bases outside the gene matches: 11. CDR1 and CDR2 from the germline V gene are SGHRS and YFSETQ. Molecular barcoding with unique molecular identifiers was used for the TCRbeta library. TCRdb redid the calling of the PCR reads with MiXCR, one entry per CDR3 protein. The sample shows 400,000 to 450,000 distinct CDR3 sequences, over 40% of them seen only once. Sample: PBMCs, taken before TCRalphabeta/CD19-depleted stem cell transplant. The TCR originated in a girl aged 2 to 9 with aplastic anemia, due to receive a stem cell transplant. The V call is TRBV5-1, the J call TRBJ2-7, with 8 bases aligning to TRBD2. The CDR3: CASSLLAIAGQTYEQYF. The CDR3 nucleotides are TGCGCCAGCAGCTTGTTGGCGATAGCGGGACAAACCTACGAGCAGTACTTC.